This T cell receptor beta chain was documented in a study of Graves' ophthalmopathy and Graves' hyperthyroidism. Amplification of TCR beta CDR3 regions used RNA transcripts. HTBI primers served in a first-round RT-PCR, which a second-round multiplex PCR followed. TCRdb re-called the multiplex PCR reads through MiXCR, storing one row per CDR3 protein. The sample consists of about 400,000 distinct CDR3 sequences, roughly 20% of them appearing once. Study results and limitations: Clonotypes were expanded in thyroid at above 0.001 frequency, and most also appeared in blood. Discriminating ophthalmopathy from stable hyperthyroidism, a 13-signature model attained a sensitivity of 87.88% and a specificity of around 81%.

This clonotype was seen repeatedly, ten times or more. Its antigen is as yet unknown. The germline V gene encodes CDR1 MNHEY and CDR2 SVGAGI. V lost 6 bases, J lost 4 bases, and 12 bases lay in between. CDR3 length: 13 residues. The chain employs TRBV6-5 and TRBJ1-1; possibly TRBD1 for D (6 bases). This clonotype was sampled from a woman aged 18-29 years with stable Graves' hyperthyroidism. The sample taken for sequencing was peripheral blood. This CDR3 reads CASSRGLGTEAFF. The CDR3 DNA is TGTGCCAGCAGCCGGGGGCTGGGCACTGAAGCTTTCTTT.